A selection of T cell receptor beta chains follows, all from one sample in a study of spatial heterogeneity in lung cancer. From the 5' RACE reads, TCRdb called clonotypes with MiXCR, one entry per CDR3 protein. The data hold more than 25,000 distinct CDR3 sequences, with approximately 6% observed a single time. This specimen consisted of PBMCs, obtained at follow-up. Every receptor here comes from a male donor with early-stage non-small cell lung cancer. Both conserved end residues are part of each CDR3. The D gene is left open where the match is weak. Size is omitted from some rows. Given values are once, few, many or a class for expanded clones.

size	V	J	D	CDR3	DNA
many	TRBV6-2/TRBV6-3	TRBJ2-2	NA	CASSYTFANTGELFF	TGTGCCAGCAGTTACACCTTTGCTAACACCGGGGAGCTGTTTTTT
NA	TRBV12-5	TRBJ2-5	NA	CASGPDTYQETQYF	TGTGCTAGTGGCCCCGACACCTACCAAGAGACCCAGTACTTC
many	TRBV7-2	TRBJ2-3	NA	CASSLARGADTQYF	TGTGCCAGCAGCTTAGCCAGGGGGGCAGATACGCAGTATTTT
many	TRBV5-6	TRBJ1-6	NA	CASSLRQSPLHF	TGTGCCAGCAGCTTAAGGCAGTCACCCCTCCACTTT
many	TRBV29-1	TRBJ2-3	NA	CSVETAGKTDTQYF	TGCAGCGTTGAAACGGCAGGGAAGACAGATACGCAGTATTTT
NA	TRBV20-1	TRBJ1-5	NA	CSARDGAGVNQPQHF	TGCAGTGCTAGAGATGGGGCAGGGGTCAATCAGCCCCAGCATTTT
many	TRBV6-6	TRBJ2-3	TRBD2	CASIRTSGGTDTQYF	TGTGCCAGTATCCGGACTAGCGGAGGTACAGATACGCAGTATTTT
many	TRBV3-1	TRBJ1-2	NA	CASSLKAGYGYTF	TGTGCCAGCAGCCTCAAGGCCGGCTATGGCTACACCTTC
many	TRBV7-2	TRBJ1-5	NA	CASSRDSYIGNQPQHF	TGTGCCAGCAGCCGGGACTCATACATTGGCAATCAGCCCCAGCATTTT
many	TRBV12-3/TRBV12-4	TRBJ2-1	TRBD2	CASSPLAGVDPFF	TGTGCCAGCAGTCCCCTAGCGGGAGTAGATCCGTTCTTC
NA	TRBV19	TRBJ1-4	NA	CASSIHGGEGLLFF	TGTGCCAGTAGTATTCACGGGGGCGAGGGATTGCTGTTTTTT
many	TRBV4-1	TRBJ2-5	NA	CASSQGYQETQYF	TGCGCCAGCAGCCAAGGGTACCAAGAGACCCAGTACTTC
many	TRBV27	TRBJ1-1	NA	CASTFGGKGNTEAFF	TGTGCCAGCACCTTTGGGGGGAAGGGGAACACTGAAGCTTTCTTT
many	TRBV7-2	TRBJ1-5	NA	CASSLSGPQHF	TGTGCCAGCAGCTTATCGGGGCCCCAGCATTTT
few	TRBV6-5	TRBJ1-1	NA	CASSREMNTEAFF	TGTGCCAGCAGTAGAGAGATGAACACTGAAGCTTTCTTT
once	TRBV6-5	TRBJ2-3	NA	CASSYSGCTTTDTQYF	TGTGCCAGCAGTTACTCGGGATGCACTACCACAGATACGCAGTATTTT
many	TRBV25-1	TRBJ1-4	NA	CASSDYAVGEKLFF	TGTGCCAGCAGTGATTACGCGGTGGGCGAAAAACTGTTTTTT
many	TRBV29-1	TRBJ1-2	TRBD1	CSAGQGKDGYTF	TGCAGCGCGGGACAGGGAAAGGATGGCTACACCTTC